What follows are 19 T cell receptor beta chains derived from one specimen sequenced in a study of vaccination and CD4 T cells after COVID-19. The time point was: late sampling 161 to 241 days after vaccination in three convalescent patients. MiXCR, applied by TCRdb to the PCR reads, yields one record per CDR3 protein. Here the sample spans around 26,000 distinct CDR3 sequences, around 50% being singletons. The source was CD4+ T cells from blood, collected about 7 months after SARS-CoV-2 vaccination. Source of these receptors: a human donor who had recovered from COVID-19.

V and J are TRBV28 and TRBJ2-1; tentatively, D is TRBD1 (6 bases). The CDR3 covers 13 residues. The V gene's germline CDR1 is MDHEN and CDR2 SYDVKM. Trimming took off 5 bases at V and 7 bases at J, with 12 bases between the two ends. The CDR3 coding sequence is TGTGCCAGCAGTACGATCCAGGGGAATGAGCAGTTCTTC. It translates to CASSTIQGNEQFF.

V gene TRBV6-1 combines with J gene TRBJ1-1; D perhaps matches TRBD1 (5 bases). Germline lookup yields CDR1 MNHNS and CDR2 SASEGT. The V end lost 8 bases, the J end lost 2 bases, and 15 bases lay between the germline ends. This CDR3 has 14 amino acids. In nucleotides, the CDR3 is TGTGCCAGCGGACGACAGTATCCAAACACTGAAGCTTTCTTT. It yields the protein CASGRQYPNTEAFF.

This clonotype was picked up a small number of times. The chain joins TRBV7-6 to TRBJ1-2; 7 nucleotides match TRBD1. CDR3 length: 14 amino acids. V gave up 5 bases and J gave up 4 bases; unmatched junction bases: 7. CDR1 SGHVS and CDR2 FNYEAQ come from the germline V gene. Here the CDR3 reads CASSTGRGAYGYTF. DNA for the CDR3: TGTGCCAGCAGCACCGGCAGGGGGGCCTATGGCTACACCTTC.

The chain is built from TRBV7-2 and TRBJ2-3, with D hard to call. Trimming removed 5 bases at V and 4 bases at J, with 10 bases between. CDR1 and CDR2 (germline): SGHTA, FQGNSA. The CDR3 has 13 amino acids. This chain's CDR3 is CASSVRLSDTQYF. For the CDR3, the DNA is TGTGCCAGCAGCGTCCGACTTTCAGATACGCAGTATTTT.

The gene calls are TRBV29-1 and TRBJ2-5; TRBD1 matches 7 bases. The CDR3 is made up of 12 amino acids. V was pared by 7 bases and J by 5 bases, with 7 bases of the junction left unmatched. In germline, CDR1 is SQVTM, CDR2 ANQGSEA. CDR3 sequence (DNA): TGCAGCGCAACGACAGGGAAGGAGACCCAGTACTTC. Translating it yields CSATTGKETQYF.

This clonotype has a handful of counts. This chain links TRBV7-9 with TRBJ1-1; 9 bases line up with TRBD1. Trimming removed 3 bases from V and 1 base from J; junction bases left unmatched: 3. Germline CDR1 is SEHNR and CDR2 is FQNEAQ (reference sequence). There are 15 residues in the CDR3. CDR3 in amino acids: CASSFGQGKNTEAFF. The CDR3, as DNA: TGTGCCAGCAGCTTTGGACAGGGGAAGAACACTGAAGCTTTCTTT.

V and J are TRBV7-3 and TRBJ2-2, with 11 bases lining up with TRBD2. Germline V lookup: CDR1 SGHTA, CDR2 FQGTGA. The CDR3 is made up of 17 amino acids. J lost 2 bases, V lost 11 bases, and 13 bases had no gene match. The CDR3 spells CAEGQNGLAGNTGELFF. For the CDR3, the DNA is TGTGCCGAGGGACAGAACGGACTAGCGGGTAACACCGGGGAGCTGTTTTTT.

V and J are TRBV28 and TRBJ2-3, with a weak D call TRBD2 (6 bases). The length of the CDR3 is 17 residues. The V end lost 6 bases, the J end lost 9 bases, and 28 bases lay between the germline ends. The V gene's germline CDR1 is MDHEN and CDR2 SYDVKM. The DNA of the CDR3 is TGTGCCAGCAGCCCCAATACCCGACTAGAGGGATCCTACACGCAGTATTTT. As protein: CASSPNTRLEGSYTQYF.

This chain joins TRBV6-1 and TRBJ2-1, with 8 bases fitting TRBD2. The CDR3 totals 16 residues. The germline CDR1 and CDR2 sequences are MNHNS and SASEGT. The junction had 15 bases not matched to a gene; V was cut back by 6 bases and J by 8 bases. CDR3 DNA: TGTGCCAGCAGCATGTCCAGCGGGAGTAATAGGGATGAGCAGTTCTTC. This encodes CASSMSSGSNRDEQFF.

This clonotype was seen a handful of times. The chain is built from TRBV6-2 or TRBV6-3 and TRBJ2-5; D is ambiguous. The CDR3 runs to 16 residues. The V and J ends lost 0 bases and 5 bases respectively, with 16 bases between them. Germline V lookup: CDR1 MNHEY, CDR2 SVGEGT. CDR3 amino acids: CASSYSNTMGSETQYF. The CDR3 nucleotides read TGTGCCAGCAGTTACTCGAACACCATGGGCTCGGAGACCCAGTACTTC.

This clonotype was counted once. The chain carries TRBV7-3 and TRBJ2-3; possible D gene TRBD2, 6 bases. The CDR3 runs 14 residues. The germline V gene encodes CDR1 SGHTA and CDR2 FQGTGA. The V end was cut by 6 bases, the J end by 6 bases, with 16 bases between. The DNA for the CDR3 is TGTGCCAGCAGTAAGGGACTCCCTCCGGATACGCAGTATTTT. The encoded protein is CASSKGLPPDTQYF.

This clonotype appeared a few times. The chain carries TRBV7-6 and TRBJ2-5; 9 bases align to TRBD2. Germline V gene lookup returns CDR1 SGHVS and CDR2 FNYEAQ. After removal of 1 base from V and 5 bases from J, the junction contained 8 bases not matched to a gene. This CDR3 spans 16 amino acids. CDR3 region: CASSLGGLAGLETQYF. CDR3 nucleotide sequence: TGTGCCAGCAGCTTAGGTGGGCTAGCGGGACTCGAGACCCAGTACTTC.

This clonotype was counted only a few times. The rearrangement joins TRBV6-5 to TRBJ1-2; D possibly corresponds to TRBD1 (5 bases). Germline CDR1 is MNHEY and CDR2 is SVGAGI. This CDR3 has 16 amino acids. Between the trimmed V and J ends, which lost 2 bases and 4 bases, there was a span of 17 bases. The CDR3 nucleotides read TGTGCCAGCAGTTACCTCCGCGACCGGGACCTCTATGGCTACACCTTC. This encodes CASSYLRDRDLYGYTF.

The chain couples TRBV7-9 to TRBJ2-1; the match to TRBD2 covers 7 bases. This CDR3 region has 16 residues. V was clipped by 2 bases and J by 5 bases; unmatched bases: 9. Germline V gene lookup returns CDR1 SEHNR and CDR2 FQNEAQ (reference sequence). CDR3 in amino acids: CASSLWTRPPHNEQFF. The CDR3 DNA sequence: TGTGCCAGCAGCTTATGGACTAGACCGCCCCACAATGAGCAGTTCTTC.

This sequence joins TRBV10-3 and TRBJ1-2, with 7 bases lining up with TRBD1. Germline V gene data show CDR1 as ENHRY and CDR2 as SYGVKD. J was trimmed by 5 bases and V by 6 bases; bases with no gene match: 9. This CDR3 region has 14 residues. CDR3 sequence: CAISPEGAWYGYTF. The DNA of the CDR3 is TGTGCCATCAGCCCAGAGGGGGCATGGTATGGCTACACCTTC.

The chain is built from TRBV7-2 and TRBJ2-2; D is unclear. Deletions cut 3 bases from V and 2 bases from J, with 10 bases between. The CDR3 has 15 amino acids. CDR1 SGHTA and CDR2 FQGNSA come from the germline V gene. The CDR3 nucleotides read TGTGCCAGCAGCTTCTTCAGTGGAAACACCGGGGAGCTGTTTTTT. Its translation: CASSFFSGNTGELFF.

The chain carries TRBV7-8 and TRBJ2-5, with D perhaps matching TRBD1 or TRBD2 (5 bases each). V was cut by 1 base and J by 0 bases, with 18 bases left in between. From germline, CDR1 is SGHVS and CDR2 FQNEAQ. This CDR3 is 18 amino acids long. The chain's CDR3 is CASSLETPGPWDQETQYF. Written as DNA, the CDR3 is TGTGCCAGCAGCTTAGAAACACCGGGACCCTGGGACCAAGAGACCCAGTACTTC.

This clonotype was detected a few times. Mismatch with germline at one junction end may stem from a read error. V and J are TRBV29-1 and TRBJ2-7; D not resolved. Germline V gives CDR1 SQVTM, CDR2 ANQGSEA. CDR3 length: 11 residues. CDR3 region: CSVGRPLTEDF. The CDR3 bases are TGCAGCGTTGGAAGGCCCCTAACCGAGGACTTC.

This clonotype has more than one count but fewer than ten. The chain links TRBV10-3 to TRBJ2-5; the match to TRBD2 covers 13 bases. The CDR3 extends over 16 amino acids. V lost 0 bases, J lost 9 bases, and 7 bases stayed unmatched. CDR1 and CDR2 (germline): ENHRY, SYGVKD. CDR3 protein: CAISESGTSGTLAQYF. The CDR3 nucleotides read TGTGCCATCAGTGAGTCCGGGACTAGCGGGACACTAGCCCAGTACTTC.